This entry lists 8 T cell receptor beta chains sequenced from one sample in a study of blood T cells in healthy people across ages. Then a second PCR, running about 6 to 11 cycles, was carried out with a sample-barcoded 5' primer and a J-beta primer mix. Each CDR3 protein is one row after TCRdb ran MiXCR on the 5' RACE reads. Among fewer than 950,000 distinct CDR3 sequences, 40% to 65% were seen once, and the ten largest hold under 50%. The sequenced sample was blood. Source of these receptors: a man older than 75 in good health.

The chain couples TRBV24-1 to TRBJ2-3; no reliable D call. V gave up 4 bases and J gave up 5 bases, with 9 bases separating them. The CDR3 sequence is 13 residues long. CDR1 is KGHDR and CDR2 is SFDVKD in the germline V gene. The DNA for the CDR3 is TGTGCCACCAGTGAGATGCATGGAGATACGCAGTATTTT. This sequence encodes CATSEMHGDTQYF.

In the case of this clonotype: Mismatch with germline at one junction end may stem from a read error. V is TRBV3-1 and J is TRBJ2-6, with D possibly matching TRBD1 (6 bases). The length of the CDR3 is 15 residues. Germline V gene sequence: CDR1 LGHDT, CDR2 YNNKEL (reference sequence). The CDR3 is CASSHTGSGANVLAF. The CDR3 nucleotides are TGTGCCAGCAGCCATACAGGGTCTGGGGCCAACGTCCTGGCTTTC. The full variable domain, its missing parts supplied by reference TRBV3-1 and TRBJ2-6, is DTAVSQTPKYLVTQMGNDKSIKCEQNLGHDTMYWYKQDSKKFLKIMFSYNNKELIINETVPNRFSPKSPDKAHLNLHINSLELGDSAVYFCASSHTGSGANVLAFGAGSRLTVL.

This clonotype was observed a handful of times. V is TRBV27 and J is TRBJ1-6; D gene ambiguous. The germline V gene has CDR1 MNHEY and CDR2 SMNVEV (reference sequence). With 3 bases removed from V and 8 bases from J, the gap between germline ends came to 14 bases. The CDR3 loop spans 15 amino acids. The CDR3 DNA follows: TGTGCCAGCAGTTTGGTCGCAGGCTCGGATTCACCCCTCCACTTT. The encoded protein is CASSLVAGSDSPLHF.

V and J are TRBV7-3 and TRBJ2-1, with D maybe TRBD2 (5 bases). There are 15 residues in the CDR3. Trimming pared 3 bases from V and 2 bases from J, leaving 11 bases between. Germline CDR1 and CDR2: SGHTA and FQGTGA. CDR3 DNA: TGTGCCAGCAGCTTCGGCGGAGCGGCCTACAATGAGCAGTTCTTC. Its protein is CASSFGGAAYNEQFF.

This clonotype was counted only a few times. This rearrangement joins TRBV2 to TRBJ2-1; 10 bases align to TRBD2. Looked up from germline, CDR1 is SNHLY and CDR2 is FYNNEI. This CDR3 is 14 amino acids long. Trimming cost V 7 bases and J 10 bases; bases outside gene matches: 10. The CDR3 reads CASIRSGRASEQFF. In DNA form, the CDR3 reads TGTGCCAGCATCCGGAGCGGGAGGGCCTCAGAGCAGTTCTTC.

This clonotype was picked up a small number of times. The chain carries TRBV4-1 and TRBJ2-1; 7 nucleotides agree with TRBD2. In germline, CDR1 is MGHRA, CDR2 YSYEKL. V was pared by 1 base and J by 10 bases, with 16 bases of the junction left unmatched. The CDR3 extends over 17 amino acids. CDR3 bases: TGCGCCAGCAGCCAAGCGGCGGCGGGTTGGGAGGGAGACGAGCAGTTCTTC. Protein product: CASSQAAAGWEGDEQFF.

The table lists this clonotype with a count of one. V gene TRBV5-1 combines with J gene TRBJ1-4, with 8 positions matching TRBD1. CDR1 SGHRS and CDR2 YFSETQ come from the germline V gene. Germline trimming cut 4 bases from V and 4 bases from J; bases unmatched to any gene: 9. CDR3 length: 16 amino acids. The CDR3 spells CASSPGDRPVNEKLFF. The CDR3 region has the DNA TGCGCCAGCAGCCCGGGGGACAGGCCTGTTAATGAAAAACTGTTTTTT. Filled out from reference TRBV5-1 and TRBJ1-4, the complete variable domain reads KAGVTQTPRYLIKTRGQQVTLSCSPISGHRSVSWYQQTPGQGLQFLFEYFSETQRNKGNFPGRFSGRQFSNSRSEMNVSTLELGDSALYLCASSPGDRPVNEKLFFGSGTQLSVL.

The genes are TRBV28 and TRBJ2-7, with TRBD1 as a possible D gene (6 bases). This CDR3 is 16 amino acids long. Germline V CDR1 and CDR2: MDHEN, SYDVKM. V was cut by 6 bases and J by 2 bases, with 20 bases left in between. CDR3 DNA sequence: TGTGCCAGCAGACTCCTTGTTGCAGGGGACACCTACGAGCAGTACTTC. It encodes CASRLLVAGDTYEQYF.